This entry describes one T cell receptor beta chain. The sample originates from a study of T cell responses to AZD1222 COVID-19 vaccine. The CDR3 sequence is 15 residues long. Trimming removed 5 bases at V and 5 bases at J, with 16 bases between. From germline, CDR1 is LNHDA and CDR2 SQIVND (reference sequence). The repertoire was sequenced with immunoSEQ multiplex PCR; TCRdb's copy has only in-frame clones and lacks some. The sample records around 150,000 clones, 92% being singletons. The clonotype was recovered from an adult who received the AZD1222 COVID-19 vaccine. V is TRBV19 and J is TRBJ2-1; D might be TRBD2 (6 bases). The source material was peripheral blood, sampled 28 days after the second AZD1222 dose. For the CDR3, the DNA is TGTGCCAGTAGTCCGGGACTGACTTTGAACAATGAGCAGTTCTTC. It specifies CASSPGLTLNNEQFF.